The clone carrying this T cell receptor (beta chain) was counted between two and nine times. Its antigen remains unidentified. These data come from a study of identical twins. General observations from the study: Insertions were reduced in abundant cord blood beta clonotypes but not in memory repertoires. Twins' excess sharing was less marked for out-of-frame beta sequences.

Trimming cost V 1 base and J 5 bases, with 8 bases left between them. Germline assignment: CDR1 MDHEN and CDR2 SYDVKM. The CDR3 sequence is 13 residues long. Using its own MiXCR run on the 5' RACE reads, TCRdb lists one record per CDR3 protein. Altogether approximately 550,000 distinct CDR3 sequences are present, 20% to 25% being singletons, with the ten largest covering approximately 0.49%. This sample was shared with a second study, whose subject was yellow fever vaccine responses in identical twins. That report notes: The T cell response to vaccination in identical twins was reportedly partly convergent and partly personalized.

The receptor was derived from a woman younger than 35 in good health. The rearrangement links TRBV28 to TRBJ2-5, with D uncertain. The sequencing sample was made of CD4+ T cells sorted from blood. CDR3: CASSLSGRETQYF. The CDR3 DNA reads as TGTGCCAGCAGTTTATCGGGTCGCGAGACCCAGTACTTC. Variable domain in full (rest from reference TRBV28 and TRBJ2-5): DVKVTQSSRYLVKRTGEKVFLECVQDMDHENMFWYRQDPGLGLRLIYFSYDVKMKEKGDIPEGYSVSREKKERFSLILESASTNQTSMYLCASSLSGRETQYFGPGTRLLVL.